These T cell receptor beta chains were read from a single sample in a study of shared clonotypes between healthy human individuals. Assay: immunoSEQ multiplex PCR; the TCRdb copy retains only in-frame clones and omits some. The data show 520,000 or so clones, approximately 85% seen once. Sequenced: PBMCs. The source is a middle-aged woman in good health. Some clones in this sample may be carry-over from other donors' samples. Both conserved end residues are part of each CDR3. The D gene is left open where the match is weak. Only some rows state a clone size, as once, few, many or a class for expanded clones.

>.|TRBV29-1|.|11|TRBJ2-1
TGCAGCGTTGAAAGGGGAAATGAGCAGTTCTTC
CSVERGNEQFF
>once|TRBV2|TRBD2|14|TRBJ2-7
TGTGCCAGCTGGTTCGGGAGGGAATTTGACGAGCAGTACTTC
CASWFGREFDEQYF
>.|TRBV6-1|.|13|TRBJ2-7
TGTGCCAGCAGTGAAGCGAGGGGGTCTGGGCAGTACTTC
CASSEARGSGQYF
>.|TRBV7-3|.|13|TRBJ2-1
TGTGCCAGCAGCTTATGGCGGAACAATGAGCAGTTCTTC
CASSLWRNNEQFF
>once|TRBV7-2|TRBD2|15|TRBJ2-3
TGTGCCAGCAGCAAGGGACTAGCGGGAGTGGATACGCAGTATTTT
CASSKGLAGVDTQYF
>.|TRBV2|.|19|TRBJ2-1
TGTGCCAGCTCACAGGCTAGAGGGGACACCCAAGGAGGCTACAATGAGCAGTTCTTC
CASSQARGDTQGGYNEQFF
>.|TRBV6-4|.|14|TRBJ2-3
TGTGCCAGCAAACCGGGAGCAAGCACAGATACGCAGTATTTT
CASKPGASTDTQYF
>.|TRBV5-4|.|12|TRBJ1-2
TGTGCCAGCAGCCCGGACGGCTATGGCTACACCTTC
CASSPDGYGYTF
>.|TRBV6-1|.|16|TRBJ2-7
TGTGCCAGCAGTGAAGCGCTTCTAGGAGAACCCTACGAGCAGTACTTC
CASSEALLGEPYEQYF
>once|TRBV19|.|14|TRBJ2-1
TGTGCCAGTAGTATAGTACGGGGCCCTAATGAGCAGTTCTTC
CASSIVRGPNEQFF
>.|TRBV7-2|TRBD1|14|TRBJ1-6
TGTGCCAGCACCTTTAGACAGGGGGGTTCACCCCTCCACTTT
CASTFRQGGSPLHF
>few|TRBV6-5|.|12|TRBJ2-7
TGTGCCCGCGCGCTAGGTATGTACGAGCAGTACTTC
CARALGMYEQYF
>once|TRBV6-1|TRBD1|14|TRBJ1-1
TGTGCCAGCAGCAGAGAACAGGGGTTCACTGAAGCTTTCTTT
CASSREQGFTEAFF
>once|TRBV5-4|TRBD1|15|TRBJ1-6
TGTGCCAGCAGCTTGGAAGGGACAGGGGCTGGGCCCCTCCACTTT
CASSLEGTGAGPLHF
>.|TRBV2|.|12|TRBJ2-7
TGTGCCAGCAGGGAACAGGGCCCCGAGCAGTACTTC
CASREQGPEQYF
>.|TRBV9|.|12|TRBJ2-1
TGTGCCAGCAGCGTAGATAGGGATGAGCAGTTCTTC
CASSVDRDEQFF
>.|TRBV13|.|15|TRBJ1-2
TGTGCCAGCAGCCCTCAACTGGGGTCTAGTGGTGGCTACACCTTC
CASSPQLGSSGGYTF
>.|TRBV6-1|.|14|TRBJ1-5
TGTGCCAGCAGTGAAGGGGGGCTCAATCAGCCCCAGCATTTT
CASSEGGLNQPQHF
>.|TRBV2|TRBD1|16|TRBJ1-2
TGTGCCAGCAGGGAGGGATGGGACAGGCCCAGGGGTGGCTACACCTTC
CASREGWDRPRGGYTF
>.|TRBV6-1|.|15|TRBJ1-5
TGTGCCAGCAGTGTAGCCAGGGGTGGCAATCAGCCCCAGCATTTT
CASSVARGGNQPQHF
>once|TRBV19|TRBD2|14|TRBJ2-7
TGTGCCAGTAGTATAACTAGCGGGAGTTACGAGCAGTACTTC
CASSITSGSYEQYF
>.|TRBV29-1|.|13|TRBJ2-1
TGCAGCGGTCGATCCACCCCGCCGGATGAGCAGTTCTTC
CSGRSTPPDEQFF
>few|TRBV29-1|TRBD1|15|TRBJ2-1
TGCAGCGTCACCGACAGGGGGCGTAACTACAATGAGCAGTTCTTC
CSVTDRGRNYNEQFF
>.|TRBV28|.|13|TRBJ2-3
TGTGCCAGCAGAAGAATCCCTTCGGATACGCAGTATTTT
CASRRIPSDTQYF
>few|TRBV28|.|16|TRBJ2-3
TGTGCCAGCAGTTTTACAGGGAGCATTAGCACAGATACGCAGTATTTT
CASSFTGSISTDTQYF
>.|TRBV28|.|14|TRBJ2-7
TGTGCCAGCAGTTTAAGGTCAGGGACCTACGAGCAGTACTTC
CASSLRSGTYEQYF
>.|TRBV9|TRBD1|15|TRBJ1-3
TGTGCCAGCAGCGCTCGGACAGGGACTGGAAACACCATATATTTT
CASSARTGTGNTIYF
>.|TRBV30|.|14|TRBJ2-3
TGTGCCTGGAGTGTACTTGTTGGGGGTAATACGCAGTATTTT
CAWSVLVGGNTQYF
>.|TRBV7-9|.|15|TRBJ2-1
TGTGCCAGCAGCCCGCTCGGACCCCTCTACAATGAGCAGTTCTTC
CASSPLGPLYNEQFF
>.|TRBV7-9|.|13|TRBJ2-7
TGTGCCAGCAGCTTAGCGAGGGCGGGGGAGCAGTACTTC
CASSLARAGEQYF
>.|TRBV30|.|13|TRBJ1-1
TGTGCCTGGAGTGTTCCGGTTGGGGCAGGAGCTTTCTTT
CAWSVPVGAGAFF
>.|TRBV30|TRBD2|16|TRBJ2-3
TGTGCCTGGAGGGGGGGGACTAGCTTCCTCACAGATACGCAGTATTTT
CAWRGGTSFLTDTQYF
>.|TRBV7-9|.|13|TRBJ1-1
TGTGCCAGCAGCTTACCGGTGAACACTGAAGCTTTCTTT
CASSLPVNTEAFF
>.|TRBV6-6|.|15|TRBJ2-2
TGTGCCAGCAGTTCCACAGGGTTCCACACCGGGGAGCTGTTTTTT
CASSSTGFHTGELFF
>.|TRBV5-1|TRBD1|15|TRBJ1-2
TGCGCCAGCAGCGCGCAGACAGGGGGAGACTATGGCTACACCTTC
CASSAQTGGDYGYTF
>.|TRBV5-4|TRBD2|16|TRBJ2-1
TGTGCCAGCAGCCAGAGACTAGCGGGAGGTTTAGATGAGCAGTTCTTC
CASSQRLAGGLDEQFF
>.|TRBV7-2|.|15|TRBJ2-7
TGTGCCAGCAGCAACTCGAGGAGGGCCGAGGACGAGCAGTACTTC
CASSNSRRAEDEQYF
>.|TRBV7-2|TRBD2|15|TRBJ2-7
TGTGCCAGCAGCTTAAGCAGCGGGAGTCGGTACGAGCAGTACTTC
CASSLSSGSRYEQYF
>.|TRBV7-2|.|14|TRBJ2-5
TGTGCCAGCAGCCGGGACGGCGGGCCAGAGACCCAGTACTTC
CASSRDGGPETQYF